One sample yielded the 30 T cell receptor beta chains listed below, sequenced in a study of regulatory T cells in long-lasting Graves disease. Sample time point: newly diagnosed GD, antithyroid drugs for less than 3 months. RNA isolated from PBMCs was used to make the TCR library. Arm-PCR of CDR3 regions with iRepertoire HTBI primers generated TCR beta libraries. TCRdb reprocessed the multiplex PCR reads with MiXCR, giving one entry per CDR3 protein. The table shows 370,000 or so distinct CDR3 sequences, with about a sixth occurring only once. The same specimen was also included in a second study, on T cells in Graves' hyperthyroidism and ophthalmopathy.

This specimen was peripheral blood mononuclear cells (PBMCs), taken at new diagnosis, from a patient treated with antithyroid drugs. The receptors were sampled from a woman younger than 30 with Graves disease.

This clonotype was observed many times. This chain joins TRBV12-5 and TRBJ2-2; D may match TRBD1 or TRBD2 (5 bases each). The V gene lost 2 bases and the J gene lost 7 bases, with 8 bases spanning the gap. CDR1 and CDR2 from the germline V gene are LGHNT and FRNRAP. The CDR3 runs to 13 residues. CDR3: CASGLRGDGELFF. As DNA, the CDR3 is TGTGCTAGTGGTTTGCGAGGGGACGGGGAGCTGTTTTTT.

This clonotype was recorded a few times. V is TRBV20-1 and J is TRBJ1-1; D call uncertain. The length of the CDR3 is 12 residues. CDR1 DFQATT and CDR2 SNEGSKA come from the germline V gene (reference sequence). Deletions cut 0 bases from V and 8 bases from J, with 10 bases between. The CDR3 coding sequence is TGCAGTGCTAGAGAGGTAGGCAGAGAAGCTTTCTTT. Translating it yields CSAREVGREAFF.

This clonotype was seen many times. The chain is built from TRBV7-9 and TRBJ2-7; D gene unclear. Germline V gives CDR1 SEHNR, CDR2 FQNEAQ (reference sequence). The CDR3 is 13 residues long. Trimming cost V 5 bases and J 6 bases, with 14 bases left between them. The CDR3 loop is CASSPSGTTEQYF. The CDR3, as DNA: TGTGCCAGCAGCCCATCGGGCACCACCGAGCAGTACTTC.

In this sample, this clonotype turned up a few times. The J gene is TRBJ2-7, the V gene TRBV5-5; 8 bases match TRBD2. V was clipped by 4 bases and J by 2 bases; unmatched bases: 8. CDR3 length: 15 residues. Germline V lookup: CDR1 SGHKS, CDR2 YYEKEE (reference sequence). CDR3 region: CASSLERGKTYEQYF. Here the CDR3 DNA reads TGTGCCAGCAGCCTGGAGCGGGGGAAAACCTACGAGCAGTACTTC.

This clonotype has at least ten counts. The J gene is TRBJ2-7, the V gene TRBV24-1; D remains ambiguous. The germline V gene encodes CDR1 KGHDR and CDR2 SFDVKD. The CDR3 is 13 residues long. The V gene lost 3 bases and the J gene lost 2 bases, with 7 bases spanning the gap. The CDR3 nucleotides read TGTGCCACCAGTGATGACCTCCCCTACGAGCAGTACTTC. Translating gives CATSDDLPYEQYF.

This clonotype occurred many times. The rearrangement uses TRBV2 and TRBJ2-6; a weak D match, TRBD2 (6 bases). The length of the CDR3 is 13 residues. From germline, CDR1 is SNHLY and CDR2 FYNNEI. Deletions cut 6 bases from V and 4 bases from J, with 7 bases between. CDR3 amino acids: CASRREGANVLTF. CDR3 nucleotides: TGTGCCAGCAGACGGGAGGGGGCCAACGTCCTGACTTTC. The full variable domain, in which reference TRBV2 and TRBJ2-6 provide the parts outside the CDR3, is EPEVTQTPSHQVTQMGQEVILRCVPISNHLYFYWYRQILGQKVEFLVSFYNNEISEKSEIFDDQFSVERPDGSNFTLKIRSTKLEDSAMYFCASRREGANVLTFGAGSRLTVL.

The table lists this clonotype with many counts. The rearrangement links TRBV7-2 to TRBJ2-7; no firm D call. This CDR3 has 15 residues. Germline V gene data show CDR1 as SGHTA and CDR2 as FQGNSA. V gave up 1 base and J gave up 3 bases, with 13 bases separating them. The CDR3 loop reads CASSLVGVPNYEQYF. The CDR3, as DNA: TGTGCCAGCAGCTTAGTTGGCGTCCCCAACTACGAGCAGTACTTC.

This clonotype came up a few times. The CDR3 sequence: CASSLQAQTGEKLFF. CDR3 bases: TGTGCCAGCAGCTTACAAGCCCAGACCGGTGAAAAACTGTTTTTT. This sequence joins TRBV7-9 and TRBJ1-4; D is undetermined. The V and J ends lost 2 bases and 7 bases respectively, with 14 bases between them. CDR1 and CDR2 from the germline V gene are SEHNR and FQNEAQ (reference sequence). The CDR3 has 15 residues.

For this clonotype: A read error likely explains this, since a far larger clone differs by one base. This sequence joins TRBV12-3 or TRBV12-4 and TRBJ1-5; 8 positions agree with TRBD1. The CDR3 length is 14 residues. V shed 6 bases, J shed 0 bases, and the junction held 1 base outside the gene matches. CDR3 region: CASRTGASNQPQHF. The CDR3 DNA reads as TGTGCCAGCAGGACAGGGGCTAGCAATCAGCCCCAGCATTTT.

In its sample, this clonotype was seen a few times. The V and J genes are TRBV7-9 and TRBJ2-1, with TRBD1 identical over 9 bases. CDR1 is SEHNR, CDR2 FQNEAQ, per germline (reference sequence). The CDR3 consists of 16 residues. J was trimmed by 6 bases and V by 5 bases; bases with no gene match: 11. The chain's CDR3 is CASSAPTGGRGNEQFF. The CDR3 coding sequence is TGTGCCAGCAGCGCACCGACAGGGGGTCGGGGCAATGAGCAGTTCTTC.

This clonotype was observed many times. The V and J genes are TRBV7-2 and TRBJ2-2, with 7 nucleotides matching TRBD1. Trimming took 5 bases from V and 4 from J; bases not matched to a gene: 16. This CDR3 contains 18 residues. Germline assignment: CDR1 SGHTA and CDR2 FQGNSA. The CDR3 sequence is CASSQSLGTVPFTGELFF. The CDR3 DNA reads TGTGCCAGCAGCCAGAGCCTTGGGACAGTTCCCTTCACCGGGGAGCTGTTTTTT.

This clonotype was picked up many times. The genes are TRBV12-3 or TRBV12-4 and TRBJ2-2; D is ambiguous. Trimming left V 6 bases short and J 6 bases short, with 11 bases between. This CDR3 contains 13 residues. CDR3 loop: CASSQIMAGELFF. Written as DNA, the CDR3 is TGTGCCAGCAGCCAAATAATGGCCGGGGAGCTGTTTTTT.

This chain joins TRBV6-2 or TRBV6-3 and TRBJ2-1; no reliable D call. With 5 bases removed from V and 15 bases from J, the gap between germline ends came to 14 bases. This CDR3 spans 11 amino acids. CDR1 and CDR2 from the germline V gene are MNHEY and SVGEGT. The CDR3 DNA follows: TGTGCCAGCAGTGATGGGCTATTCCCGTTCTTC. Translated: CASSDGLFPFF.

This clonotype has only a few counts. This chain connects TRBV19 to TRBJ1-1, with D possibly TRBD1 on 6 matching bases. CDR3 size: 15 residues. Germline assignment: CDR1 LNHDA and CDR2 SQIVND (reference sequence). V lost 2 bases and J lost 7, with 17 bases in between. CDR3 sequence: CASSITTGTTGEAFF. DNA for the CDR3: TGTGCCAGTAGTATAACGACAGGTACAACAGGTGAAGCTTTCTTT.

This clonotype was detected ten times or more. V and J are TRBV5-1 and TRBJ2-5; D might be TRBD2 (5 bases). The CDR3 has 13 amino acids. V was trimmed by 4 bases and J by 5 bases, leaving 12 bases between them. The germline V gene has CDR1 SGHRS and CDR2 YFSETQ. CDR3 DNA: TGCGCCAGCAGCCGCCGAGGGAGCGAGACCCAGTACTTC. This gives the protein CASSRRGSETQYF.

This clonotype was counted ten times or more. The genes are TRBV14 and TRBJ2-1; no reliable D call. This CDR3 comprises 14 residues. The V end lost 0 bases, the J end lost 3 bases, and 6 bases lay between the germline ends. Looked up from germline, CDR1 is SGHDN and CDR2 is FVKESK. CDR3: CASSQENDYNEQFF. CDR3 nucleotides: TGTGCCAGCAGCCAAGAGAACGACTACAATGAGCAGTTCTTC.

The V call is TRBV6-1, the J call TRBJ2-3; 9 bases match TRBD2. V dropped 7 bases and J dropped 2; count of bases not matched to a gene: 4. The CDR3 has 14 residues. Germline CDR1 MNHNS, CDR2 SASEGT. CDR3 DNA: TGTGCCAGCACCCTAGCGGGGTACACAGATACGCAGTATTTT. Its translation is CASTLAGYTDTQYF.

Turning to this clonotype: A much larger clone is a single base away; this may be a read error. Given the absence of the conserved phenylalanine or tryptophan at the CDR3 end, a read error is likely. The chain couples TRBV11-2 to TRBJ1-4, with unresolved D. The germline V gene has CDR1 SGHAT and CDR2 FQNNGV. This CDR3 is built from 13 residues. Trimming stripped 2 bases from V and 7 bases from J, with 8 bases between. The CDR3 DNA reads as TGTGCCAGCAGCTTATCTTTGGCTGAAAAACTGTTTTCT. Amino acid sequence: CASSLSLAEKLFS.

The table lists this clonotype with a few counts. The chain combines TRBV5-1 with TRBJ2-1; maybe TRBD1 (6 bases). V lost 3 bases, J lost 13 bases, and 20 bases lay in between. This CDR3 region has 14 residues. Germline-derived CDR1 and CDR2 are SGHRS and YFSETQ. CDR3 sequence: CASSWTQGPRGQFF. Written as DNA, the CDR3 is TGCGCCAGCAGCTGGACTCAGGGGCCCAGAGGTCAGTTCTTC.

In its sample, this clonotype was seen many times. This rearrangement joins TRBV27 to TRBJ2-7, with unresolved D. Deletions cut 5 bases from V and 1 base from J, with 9 bases between. The CDR3 extends over 13 amino acids. In germline, CDR1 is MNHEY, CDR2 SMNVEV (reference sequence). The CDR3 DNA follows: TGTGCCAGCAGTAGGAGACAATCCTACGAGCAGTACTTC. This sequence encodes CASSRRQSYEQYF.

This clonotype is medium-sized. The chain links TRBV3-1 to TRBJ2-1; weak D call: TRBD2 (5 bases). V was pared by 7 bases and J by 3 bases, with 19 bases between. CDR3 length: 16 amino acids. Germline V gene data show CDR1 as LGHDT and CDR2 as YNNKEL (reference sequence). This chain's CDR3 is CASIKSWERYYNEQFF. The CDR3 DNA reads TGTGCCAGCATTAAGAGTTGGGAGCGGTACTACAATGAGCAGTTCTTC.

This chain joins TRBV2 and TRBJ2-3; TRBD1 might be the D (6 bases). This CDR3 has 15 residues. CDR1 and CDR2 from the germline V gene are SNHLY and FYNNEI. V shed 10 bases and J shed 5 bases, with 22 bases lying between them. The CDR3 loop is CAIPLPEQGVDTQYF. CDR3 in DNA: TGTGCCATCCCCCTCCCTGAACAGGGTGTAGATACGCAGTATTTT.

The V and J genes are TRBV6-2 or TRBV6-3 and TRBJ1-1; 7 nucleotides line up with TRBD1. The CDR3 extends over 16 amino acids. Germline values: CDR1 MNHEY, CDR2 SVGEGT. Losses at the gene ends were 2 bases for V and 1 base for J; bases not matched to a gene: 7. The CDR3 DNA reads as TGTGCCAGCAGTTACGGCCAGGGACAGTCGAACACTGAAGCTTTCTTT. The encoded protein is CASSYGQGQSNTEAFF.

This clonotype was seen ten or more times. The chain recombines TRBV6-1 with TRBJ2-7, with 7 nucleotides matching TRBD1. The germline CDR1 and CDR2 sequences are MNHNS and SASEGT. V shed 6 bases and J 4 bases; nucleotides not matched to a gene: 6. The CDR3 totals 13 residues. The CDR3 loop is CASRPTGEYEQYF. CDR3 DNA sequence: TGTGCCAGCAGGCCAACAGGGGAATACGAGCAGTACTTC.

This clonotype was found many times. This chain connects TRBV27 to TRBJ2-3, with a tentative D call TRBD2 (7 bases). The CDR3 is 19 residues long. Looked up from germline, CDR1 is MNHEY and CDR2 is SMNVEV (reference sequence). Trimming shortened V by 2 bases and J by 3 bases, and 24 bases separated the two germline ends. This CDR3 reads CASSLVSALGGGWTDTQYF. CDR3 coding DNA: TGTGCCAGCAGTTTAGTGTCCGCGTTGGGAGGGGGGTGGACAGATACGCAGTATTTT.

The chain recombines TRBV24-1 with TRBJ2-1, with 16 bases lining up with TRBD2. V shed 9 bases and J 4 bases; nucleotides not matched to a gene: 8. CDR1 is KGHDR and CDR2 is SFDVKD in the germline V gene. This CDR3 region has 17 residues. CDR3 in DNA: TGTGCCACCCAAAATCCGGGACTAGCGGGAGGGTACAATGAGCAGTTCTTC. It is translated as CATQNPGLAGGYNEQFF.

At least ten counts were recorded for this clonotype. The chain combines TRBV2 with TRBJ2-3; possibly TRBD1 or TRBD2 for D (5 bases each). V gave up 4 bases and J gave up 0 bases, with 14 bases separating them. This CDR3 is built from 16 residues. Germline CDR1 and CDR2: SNHLY and FYNNEI. The CDR3 DNA reads as TGTGCCAGCAGTGGAGGAAAGGGACCTAGCACAGATACGCAGTATTTT. Amino acids: CASSGGKGPSTDTQYF.

This clonotype has ten or more counts. The chain uses TRBV18 and TRBJ1-2, with D possibly TRBD1 on 5 matching bases. The germline CDR1 and CDR2 sequences are KGHSH and LQKENI. The CDR3 covers 15 residues. The V end lost 2 bases, the J end lost 5 bases, and 15 bases lay between the germline ends. This CDR3 reads CASSPAAGSFYGYTF. The CDR3 DNA reads as TGTGCCAGCTCACCAGCGGCAGGGAGTTTTTATGGCTACACCTTC.

In this sample, this clonotype turned up many times. The chain is built from TRBV12-3 or TRBV12-4 and TRBJ1-1; TRBD1 is a possible D gene (6 bases). Deletions cut 3 bases from V and 1 base from J, with 12 bases between. The CDR3 has 15 residues. In DNA form, the CDR3 reads TGTGCCAGCAGTTTTGGGGGGCGCGGGAACACTGAAGCTTTCTTT. It encodes CASSFGGRGNTEAFF.

With respect to this clonotype: This probably arose from a read error, given a far larger clone one base away. The chain uses TRBV28 and TRBJ2-1; D is uncertain. V was pared by 5 bases and J by 2 bases, with 13 bases between. CDR3 size: 15 residues. Germline-derived CDR1 and CDR2 are MDHEN and SYDVKM. Here the CDR3 reads CASSPDRFPYNEQFF. The DNA of the CDR3 is TGTGCCAGCAGTCCCGACCGCTTCCCCTACAATGAGCAGTTCTTC.